A selection of T cell receptor beta chains follows, all from one sample in a study of T-cell reconstitution after alpha-beta-depleted transplantation in children. MiXCR, run by TCRdb on the PCR reads, gives a single entry per CDR3 protein. This sample has 670,000 or so distinct CDR3 sequences; around 13% occur once, and the top ten carry 0.65% to 0.9%. This sample comprised PBMCs, obtained before TCRalphabeta/CD19-depleted stem cell transplant. The receptors were sampled from a girl aged 2 to 9 with congenital amegakaryocytic thrombocytopenia, due to receive a stem cell transplant. Each CDR3 is given with its conserved first and last residue.

j_gene: TRBJ2-3
v_gene: TRBV2
CDR3aa: CASSTGPFGVDTQYF

j_gene: TRBJ2-1
v_gene: TRBV20-1
CDR3aa: CSARGGSVSSYNEQFF

j_gene: TRBJ2-7
v_gene: TRBV12-3/TRBV12-4
CDR3aa: CASSLLDKSYEQYF

j_gene: TRBJ2-7
v_gene: TRBV12-3/TRBV12-4
CDR3aa: CASSFPLSDEQYF

j_gene: TRBJ2-7
v_gene: TRBV5-1
CDR3aa: CASSLLAGSSYEQYF

j_gene: TRBJ2-1
v_gene: TRBV20-1
CDR3aa: CSARDRALGGHEQFF

j_gene: TRBJ1-5
v_gene: TRBV12-3/TRBV12-4
CDR3aa: CASSPGTDLNQPQHF

j_gene: TRBJ2-3
v_gene: TRBV5-5
CDR3aa: CASSPNSGADTQYF

j_gene: TRBJ1-1
v_gene: TRBV20-1
CDR3aa: CSARVPSHTEAFF

j_gene: TRBJ2-7
v_gene: TRBV25-1
CDR3aa: CASSEHRDRGRVDEQYF

j_gene: TRBJ2-3
v_gene: TRBV5-6
CDR3aa: CASSVSGSVVVDTQYF

j_gene: TRBJ2-7
v_gene: TRBV5-1
CDR3aa: CASSLWGREYEQYF

j_gene: TRBJ2-7
v_gene: TRBV10-1
CDR3aa: CASSDHQLTGNSSYEQYF

j_gene: TRBJ2-1
v_gene: TRBV12-3/TRBV12-4
CDR3aa: CASGSQGWDDYNEQFF

j_gene: TRBJ2-1
v_gene: TRBV2
CDR3aa: CASRSDSSIDEQFF

j_gene: TRBJ2-3
v_gene: TRBV28
CDR3aa: CASGSQGARTDTQYF

j_gene: TRBJ1-4
v_gene: TRBV20-1
CDR3aa: CSALIGTAPQINEKLFF

j_gene: TRBJ1-2
v_gene: TRBV4-1
CDR3aa: CASSQYRDIANYGYTF

j_gene: TRBJ2-7
v_gene: TRBV4-1
CDR3aa: CASSQGATAPRIYEQYF

j_gene: TRBJ2-7
v_gene: TRBV7-9
CDR3aa: CASSLLSSEQYF

j_gene: TRBJ2-1
v_gene: TRBV10-3
CDR3aa: CAISGTGTSGSYNEQFF

j_gene: TRBJ2-1
v_gene: TRBV15
CDR3aa: CATSRVGAYNEQFF

j_gene: TRBJ2-2
v_gene: TRBV20-1
CDR3aa: CSARDTAHTGELFF

j_gene: TRBJ2-7
v_gene: TRBV5-1
CDR3aa: CASSLSQGTDEQYF

j_gene: TRBJ1-4
v_gene: TRBV5-1
CDR3aa: CASSLEISGEAVNEKLFF

j_gene: TRBJ2-7
v_gene: TRBV7-6
CDR3aa: CASSWTGTSNEQYF

j_gene: TRBJ2-5
v_gene: TRBV20-1
CDR3aa: CSARVVWAAGTSGGDQETQYF

j_gene: TRBJ2-2
v_gene: TRBV20-1
CDR3aa: CSARDPANTGELFF

j_gene: TRBJ2-5
v_gene: TRBV5-1
CDR3aa: CASSRGSGNKETQYF

j_gene: TRBJ2-1
v_gene: TRBV7-3
CDR3aa: CASSLTVRGAYNEQFF

j_gene: TRBJ2-2
v_gene: TRBV11-2
CDR3aa: CASSLDPQGAQDTGELFF

j_gene: TRBJ2-5
v_gene: TRBV3-1
CDR3aa: CASSTPKRGTETQYF

j_gene: TRBJ1-1
v_gene: TRBV20-1
CDR3aa: CSARHRGLTEAFF

j_gene: TRBJ2-1
v_gene: TRBV5-1
CDR3aa: CASSPQGSTYNEQFF

j_gene: TRBJ2-1
v_gene: TRBV15
CDR3aa: CATSRDGVRHEQFF

j_gene: TRBJ2-3
v_gene: TRBV5-1
CDR3aa: CASSLAGSGMDTQYF

j_gene: TRBJ1-1
v_gene: TRBV6-2/TRBV6-3
CDR3aa: CASSARWTGGTEAFF

j_gene: TRBJ2-5
v_gene: TRBV20-1
CDR3aa: CSAIAGYQETQYF

j_gene: TRBJ1-2
v_gene: TRBV5-6
CDR3aa: CASSLDPGEYGYTF

j_gene: TRBJ1-5
v_gene: TRBV5-1
CDR3aa: CASSETGSSNQPQHF

j_gene: TRBJ2-1
v_gene: TRBV27
CDR3aa: CASSLRGLTYNEQFF

j_gene: TRBJ2-7
v_gene: TRBV20-1
CDR3aa: CSASSGDRGLVEQYF

j_gene: TRBJ2-3
v_gene: TRBV7-2
CDR3aa: CASSHAAWTSGSSQYF

j_gene: TRBJ2-1
v_gene: TRBV12-3/TRBV12-4
CDR3aa: CASTKNRGRDPKLFF

j_gene: TRBJ2-6
v_gene: TRBV15
CDR3aa: CATSASLGANVLTF

j_gene: TRBJ2-5
v_gene: TRBV20-1
CDR3aa: CSARYRNRQETQYF

j_gene: TRBJ2-1
v_gene: TRBV20-1
CDR3aa: CSARVAVDNEQFF

j_gene: TRBJ2-5
v_gene: TRBV19
CDR3aa: CASSIVSLRTEETQYF

j_gene: TRBJ2-7
v_gene: TRBV20-1
CDR3aa: CSAGRGELYEQYF

j_gene: TRBJ2-2
v_gene: TRBV10-3
CDR3aa: CAISERGREETGELFF

j_gene: TRBJ2-2
v_gene: TRBV5-6
CDR3aa: CASSLVVGELFF

j_gene: TRBJ2-1
v_gene: TRBV27
CDR3aa: CASSDNRDRHNEQFF

j_gene: TRBJ1-1
v_gene: TRBV5-1
CDR3aa: CASSPFPGQGGTEAFF

j_gene: TRBJ2-3
v_gene: TRBV7-8
CDR3aa: CASSLIKGEATQYF

j_gene: TRBJ2-1
v_gene: TRBV9
CDR3aa: CASSAGWELSYNEQFF

j_gene: TRBJ2-1
v_gene: TRBV7-9
CDR3aa: CASSLEREVDEQFF

j_gene: TRBJ2-7
v_gene: TRBV7-2
CDR3aa: CASSIMGSGSYEQYF

j_gene: TRBJ2-1
v_gene: TRBV20-1
CDR3aa: CSAELGDSYNEQFF

j_gene: TRBJ1-4
v_gene: TRBV7-9
CDR3aa: CASDGPTNEKLFF

j_gene: TRBJ2-7
v_gene: TRBV7-6
CDR3aa: CASSLPIFGTGQAYEQYF